What follows is one T cell receptor beta chain and its context. Its antigen is unidentified. Systemic immunosuppression or a history of autoimmune disease excluded patients. This table comes from immunoSEQ multiplex PCR, and its TCRdb copy is limited to in-frame clones, with some not included. The data show under 95,000 clones, with 86% seen just once and less than 8% held by the top ten. CDR3 length: 14 residues. The data derive from a study of OX40 agonist ivuxolimab in advanced cancers. Across the study: An agonistic anti-OX40 (CD134) antibody, ivuxolimab, was used to treat the patients. Regarding the study as a whole: In general, CD8+ T cells held more expanded clones than CD4+ did, on average. Clonal expansion by week 6 occurred in CD4+ and CD8+ blood T cells (at 0.1 to 3.0 mg/kg).

The sequence came from an adult with an advanced solid tumor such as melanoma, head and neck, liver or kidney cancer. This specimen consisted of CD4+ or CD8+ T cells sorted from blood, obtained in a trial of the OX40 agonist ivuxolimab. The rearrangement links TRBV21-1 to TRBJ1-2. TRBV21-1 has pseudogene status. CDR3 bases: TGTGCCAGCAGCAAAGTGACGGGAATCTATGGCTACACCTTC. Its protein is CASSKVTGIYGYTF.